The TCR beta chain described here comes from a study of blood T cells in healthy people across ages. A J-beta primer mix and a sample-barcoded 5' primer were used in a second PCR of roughly 6 to 12 cycles. Researchers report that each sample yielded at least 2.5 million CDR3-containing paired-end reads. TCRdb re-called the 5' RACE reads with MiXCR, one entry per CDR3 protein. The repertoire holds roughly 1,700,000 distinct CDR3 sequences, 28% seen once, with around 7.7% in the top ten. The CDR3 runs to 18 residues. J gave up 3 bases and V 5 bases, and 15 bases lay outside the gene matches. Germline-derived CDR1 and CDR2 are LNHDA and SQIVND (reference sequence).

The source material was blood. The gene calls are TRBV19 and TRBJ2-7; 11 bases map to TRBD2. This clonotype was obtained from a woman in her twenties or thirties in good health. The DNA of the CDR3 is TGTGCCAGTAGTGCGACCCGTCCGGGACTAGCGGTAGACTACGAGCAGTACTTC. Translation: CASSATRPGLAVDYEQYF.